Listed below are T cell receptor beta chains from one sample, sequenced in a study of cytomegalovirus exposure and HLA in healthy donors. Data came from immunoSEQ multiplex PCR; TCRdb stores just in-frame clones and leaves some out. In the table there are fewer than 250,000 clones, under 85% of which are singletons. What was sequenced was PBMCs. Receptor source: a woman between 50 and 59 years old in good health and CMV-seropositive. Each CDR3 is given with its conserved first and last residue. The order of the fields is CDR3 protein, CDR3 DNA, D gene, V gene, J gene, CDR3 length, clone size. D genes are given only for firm matches. Clone sizes are given selectively: once, few, many, or a class where the clone is expanded.

cdr3_aa: CASSERTGGKTEAFF; cdr3_nt: TGCGCCAGCAGTGAGCGGACAGGGGGCAAGACTGAAGCTTTCTTT; d_call: TRBD1; v_call: TRBV10-1; j_call: TRBJ1-1; cdr3_length: 15; clone_size: .
cdr3_aa: CASRNSGGTEAFF; cdr3_nt: TGTGCCAGCAGAAACTCGGGGGGCACTGAAGCTTTCTTT; d_call: .; v_call: TRBV28; j_call: TRBJ1-1; cdr3_length: 13; clone_size: once
cdr3_aa: CASSIAGETIYF; cdr3_nt: TGTGCCAGCAGCATAGCGGGGGAAACCATATATTTT; d_call: .; v_call: TRBV28; j_call: TRBJ1-3; cdr3_length: 12; clone_size: .
cdr3_aa: CASGRHSSYNEQFF; cdr3_nt: TGTGCCAGCGGGCGACATAGCTCCTACAATGAGCAGTTCTTC; d_call: .; v_call: TRBV2; j_call: TRBJ2-1; cdr3_length: 14; clone_size: .
cdr3_aa: CASSLVRSGGLNTEAFF; cdr3_nt: TGTGCCAGCAGCTTGGTCCGGTCAGGGGGGTTAAACACTGAAGCTTTCTTT; d_call: TRBD1; v_call: TRBV5-6; j_call: TRBJ1-1; cdr3_length: 17; clone_size: .
cdr3_aa: CAWSGSSPSIYTF; cdr3_nt: TGTGCCTGGAGTGGGAGCAGCCCATCGATCTACACCTTC; d_call: .; v_call: TRBV30; j_call: TRBJ1-2; cdr3_length: 13; clone_size: .
cdr3_aa: CASSLAAFQETQYF; cdr3_nt: TGTGCCAGCAGCTTAGCGGCTTTTCAAGAGACCCAGTACTTC; d_call: .; v_call: TRBV7-2; j_call: TRBJ2-5; cdr3_length: 14; clone_size: .
cdr3_aa: CASSLTPGTGGLPQETQYF; cdr3_nt: TGCGCCAGCAGCTTGACCCCCGGGACAGGGGGCCTCCCCCAAGAGACCCAGTACTTC; d_call: TRBD1; v_call: TRBV5-1; j_call: TRBJ2-5; cdr3_length: 19; clone_size: .
cdr3_aa: CASSGGEYTEAFF; cdr3_nt: TGCGCCAGCTCCGGGGGGGAATACACTGAAGCTTTCTTT; d_call: .; v_call: TRBV5-1; j_call: TRBJ1-1; cdr3_length: 13; clone_size: .
cdr3_aa: CASKGTLYEQYF; cdr3_nt: TGTGCCAGCAAAGGGACTCTCTACGAGCAGTACTTC; d_call: .; v_call: TRBV27; j_call: TRBJ2-7; cdr3_length: 12; clone_size: .
cdr3_aa: CASSLLGRNTEAFF; cdr3_nt: TGTGCCAGCAGCTTACTGGGGAGGAACACTGAAGCTTTCTTT; d_call: .; v_call: TRBV7-2; j_call: TRBJ1-1; cdr3_length: 14; clone_size: few
cdr3_aa: CASRDRGSTDTQYF; cdr3_nt: TGTGCCAGTAGGGACAGGGGCAGCACAGATACGCAGTATTTT; d_call: TRBD1; v_call: TRBV19; j_call: TRBJ2-3; cdr3_length: 14; clone_size: once
cdr3_aa: CASSVGTGTTNEKLFF; cdr3_nt: TGTGCCAGCAGCGTAGGGACAGGCACAACTAATGAAAAACTGTTTTTT; d_call: TRBD1; v_call: TRBV9; j_call: TRBJ1-4; cdr3_length: 16; clone_size: .
cdr3_aa: CASSFNSHYEQYF; cdr3_nt: TGTGCCAGCAGTTTCAACAGTCACTACGAGCAGTACTTC; d_call: .; v_call: TRBV27; j_call: TRBJ2-7; cdr3_length: 13; clone_size: .